This T cell receptor beta chain was sequenced in a study of T cells in Graves' hyperthyroidism and ophthalmopathy. Aged 18 to 65, the patients had hyperthyroidism that was newly diagnosed and had lasted under 2 months. RNA transcripts provided the source from which TCR beta CDR3 regions were amplified. The TCR CDR3 first-round RT-PCR relied on the HTBI primer set. TCRdb re-called the multiplex PCR reads through MiXCR, storing one row per CDR3 protein. The sample has almost 600,000 distinct CDR3 sequences, about 45% seen once. The CDR3 covers 14 residues. Germline V lookup: CDR1 LNHDA, CDR2 SQIVND (reference sequence). V was pared by 5 bases and J by 1 base, with 11 bases between.

The chain employs TRBV19 and TRBJ1-1; D gene uncertain. Specimen: peripheral blood or thyroid tissue (not recorded which). This TCR was sampled from a woman aged 18 to 35 with Graves' hyperthyroidism. The CDR3 loop reads CASSYGRWNTEAFF. CDR3 coding DNA: TGTGCCAGTAGTTACGGACGCTGGAACACTGAAGCTTTCTTT. The full variable domain, in which reference TRBV19 and TRBJ1-1 provide the parts outside the CDR3, is DGGITQSPKYLFRKEGQNVTLSCEQNLNHDAMYWYRQDPGQGLRLIYYSQIVNDFQKGDIAEGYSVSREKKESFPLTVTSAQKNPTAFYLCASSYGRWNTEAFFGQGTRLTVV.